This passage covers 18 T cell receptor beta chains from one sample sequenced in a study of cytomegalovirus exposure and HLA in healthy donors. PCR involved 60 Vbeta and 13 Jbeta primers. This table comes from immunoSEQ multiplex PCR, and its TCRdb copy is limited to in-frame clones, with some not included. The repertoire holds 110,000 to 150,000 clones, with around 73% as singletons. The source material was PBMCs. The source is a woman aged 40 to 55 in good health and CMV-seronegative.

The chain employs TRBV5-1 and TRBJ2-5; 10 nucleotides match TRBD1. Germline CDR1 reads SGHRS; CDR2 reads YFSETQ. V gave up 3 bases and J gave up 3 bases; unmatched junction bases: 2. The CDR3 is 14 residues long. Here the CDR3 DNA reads TGCGCCAGCAGCTCCGGGACAGGGGAAGAGACCCAGTACTTC. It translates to CASSSGTGEETQYF.

CDR3 residues: CASSPGRYQETQYF. CDR3 sequence (DNA): TGCGCCAGCAGCCCGGGGAGGTACCAAGAGACCCAGTACTTC. This rearrangement joins TRBV5-1 to TRBJ2-5; tentatively, D is TRBD2 (6 bases). Trimming took off 4 bases at V and 0 bases at J, with 10 bases between the two ends. CDR3 length: 14 residues. Germline lookup yields CDR1 SGHRS and CDR2 YFSETQ.

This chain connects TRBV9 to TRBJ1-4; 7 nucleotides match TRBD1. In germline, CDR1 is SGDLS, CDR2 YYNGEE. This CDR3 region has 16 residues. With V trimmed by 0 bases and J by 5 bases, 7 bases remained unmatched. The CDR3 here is CASSVEGGGGNEKLFF. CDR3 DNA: TGTGCCAGCAGCGTAGAAGGAGGGGGCGGGAATGAAAAACTGTTTTTT.

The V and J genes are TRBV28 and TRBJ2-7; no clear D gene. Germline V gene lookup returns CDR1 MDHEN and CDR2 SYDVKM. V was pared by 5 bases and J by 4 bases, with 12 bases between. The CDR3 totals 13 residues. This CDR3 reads CASSDNTDYEQYV. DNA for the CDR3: TGTGCCAGCAGTGACAACACGGATTACGAGCAGTACGTC.

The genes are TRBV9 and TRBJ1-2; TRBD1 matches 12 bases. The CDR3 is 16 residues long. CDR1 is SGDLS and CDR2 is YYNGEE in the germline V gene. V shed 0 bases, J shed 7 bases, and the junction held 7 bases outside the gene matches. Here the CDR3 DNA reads TGTGCCAGCAGCGTAGGACGGGGACAGGGGGCCTCTGGCTACACCTTC. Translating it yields CASSVGRGQGASGYTF.

The CDR3 DNA follows: TGTGCCAGCACCCGGGGACAGACGAACACCGGGGAGCTGTTTTTT. Protein product: CASTRGQTNTGELFF. The chain uses TRBV7-9 and TRBJ2-2, with 7 bases that match TRBD1. Germline V gives CDR1 SEHNR, CDR2 FQNEAQ (reference sequence). With V trimmed by 7 bases and J by 0 bases, 5 bases remained unmatched. CDR3 length: 15 amino acids.

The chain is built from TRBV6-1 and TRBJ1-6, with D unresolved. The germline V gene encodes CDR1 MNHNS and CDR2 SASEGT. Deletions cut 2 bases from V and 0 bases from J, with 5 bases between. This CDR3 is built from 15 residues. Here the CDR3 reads CASSETTSYNSPLHF. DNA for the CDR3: TGTGCCAGCAGTGAAACAACCTCCTATAATTCACCCCTCCACTTT.

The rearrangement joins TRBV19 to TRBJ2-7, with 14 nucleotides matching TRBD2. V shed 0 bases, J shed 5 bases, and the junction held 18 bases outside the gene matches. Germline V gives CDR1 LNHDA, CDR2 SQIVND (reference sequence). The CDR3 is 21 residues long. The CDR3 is CASSIDGRTSGGKSASNEQYV. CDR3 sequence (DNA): TGTGCCAGTAGTATAGATGGCCGGACTAGCGGGGGGAAAAGTGCGTCGAACGAGCAGTACGTC.

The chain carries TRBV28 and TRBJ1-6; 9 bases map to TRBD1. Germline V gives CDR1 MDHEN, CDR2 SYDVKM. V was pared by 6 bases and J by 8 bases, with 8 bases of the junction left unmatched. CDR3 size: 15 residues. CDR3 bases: TGTGCCAGCAGCTCCGGGACAGGGCTTGATTCACCCCTCCACTTT. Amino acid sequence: CASSSGTGLDSPLHF.

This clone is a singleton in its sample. The CDR3 loop is CASSLEQGGPRGGYGYTF. As DNA, the CDR3 is TGTGCCAGCAGCTTAGAACAGGGCGGCCCTCGAGGTGGCTATGGCTACACCTTC. The rearrangement links TRBV5-6 to TRBJ1-2; possibly TRBD1 for D (6 bases). The CDR3 consists of 18 residues. Germline CDR1 SGHDT, CDR2 YYEEEE. The V and J ends lost 2 bases and 4 bases respectively, with 24 bases between them.

The CDR3 reads CASSGPTGAAEAFF. The DNA of the CDR3 is TGTGCCAGCAGCGGTCCGACAGGGGCTGCTGAAGCTTTCTTT. The chain carries TRBV25-1 and TRBJ1-1; 8 nucleotides align to TRBD1. Germline V gene sequence: CDR1 MGHDK, CDR2 SYGVNS. The CDR3 contains 14 residues. J was trimmed by 6 bases and V by 6 bases; bases with no gene match: 9.

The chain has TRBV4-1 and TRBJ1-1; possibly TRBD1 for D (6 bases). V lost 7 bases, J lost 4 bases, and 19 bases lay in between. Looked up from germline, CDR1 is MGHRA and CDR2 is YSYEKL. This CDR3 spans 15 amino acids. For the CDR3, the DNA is TGCGCCAGCACCACAAGTACAGGGACCGCCACTGAAGCTTTCTTT. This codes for CASTTSTGTATEAFF.

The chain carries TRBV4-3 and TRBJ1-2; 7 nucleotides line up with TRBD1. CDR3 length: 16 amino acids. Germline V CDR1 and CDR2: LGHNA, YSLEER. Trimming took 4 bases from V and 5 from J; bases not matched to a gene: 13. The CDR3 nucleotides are TGCGCCAGCAGCCGCTCGACAGGGATCGCAGGGTATGGCTACACCTTC. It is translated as CASSRSTGIAGYGYTF.

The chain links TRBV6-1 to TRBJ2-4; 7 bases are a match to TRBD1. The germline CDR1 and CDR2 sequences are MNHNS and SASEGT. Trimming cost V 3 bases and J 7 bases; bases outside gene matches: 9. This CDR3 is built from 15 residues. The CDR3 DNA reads TGTGCCAGCAGTGACCAGGGACAGACCGTGAACATTCAGTACTTC. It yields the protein CASSDQGQTVNIQYF.

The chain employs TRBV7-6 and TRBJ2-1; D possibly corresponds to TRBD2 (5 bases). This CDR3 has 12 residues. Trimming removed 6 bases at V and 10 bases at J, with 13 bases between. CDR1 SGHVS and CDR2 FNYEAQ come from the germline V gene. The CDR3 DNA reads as TGTGCCAGCAGGGCTCCCTCGGGGGAGCAGTTCTTC. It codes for CASRAPSGEQFF.

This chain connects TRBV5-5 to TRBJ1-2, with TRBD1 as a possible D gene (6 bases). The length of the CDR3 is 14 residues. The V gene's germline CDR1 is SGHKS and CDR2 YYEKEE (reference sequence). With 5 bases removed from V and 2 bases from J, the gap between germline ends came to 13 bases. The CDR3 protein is CASSRTAGNYGYTF. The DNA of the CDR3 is TGTGCCAGCAGTCGGACAGCAGGGAACTATGGCTACACCTTC.

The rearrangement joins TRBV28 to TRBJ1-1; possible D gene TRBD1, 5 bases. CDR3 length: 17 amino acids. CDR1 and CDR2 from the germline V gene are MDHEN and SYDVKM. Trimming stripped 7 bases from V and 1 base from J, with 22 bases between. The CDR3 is CASKVGGGGFGNTEAFF. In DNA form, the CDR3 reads TGTGCCAGCAAAGTGGGGGGAGGCGGTTTTGGGAACACTGAAGCTTTCTTT.

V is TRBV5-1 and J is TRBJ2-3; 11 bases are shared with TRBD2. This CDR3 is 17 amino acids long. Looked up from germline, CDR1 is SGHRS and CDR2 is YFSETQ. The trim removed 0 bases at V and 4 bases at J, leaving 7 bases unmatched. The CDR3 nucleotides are TGCGCCAGCAGCTTGGCCCTACTAGCGGGGGAGGCAGATACGCAGTATTTT. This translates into CASSLALLAGEADTQYF.